This T cell receptor (beta chain) originates from a study of human T cells and chemical hapten exposure. Time point in this sample: pre-sensitization, week 0. Treatment meaning: therapeutic diphenylcyclopropenone sensitization with weekly scalp DPC. Broader study findings: Having alopecia, the donors may differ immunologically from healthy people.

One entry per CDR3 protein results from TCRdb running MiXCR on the RACE reads. The profile covers some 39,000 distinct CDR3 sequences, with roughly 7.2% appearing a single time and roughly 1.3% taken by the ten largest. Trimming took 5 bases from V and 5 from J, leaving 5 bases between them. The CDR3 is 11 residues long. From germline, CDR1 is SGHRS and CDR2 YFSETQ. This clonotype came up a few times. Antigen specificity is unknown. This chain connects TRBV5-1 to TRBJ2-1; D is undetermined. The receptor's source is a woman aged 45 to 65 with alopecia areata. Some clones in this sample may be carry-over from other donors' samples. This sample comprised whole blood, obtained in connection with sensitization to the hapten diphenylcyclopropenone (DPC). CDR3 sequence (DNA): TGCGCCAGCAGTGTCCACAATGAGCAGTTCTTC. As protein: CASSVHNEQFF. Full variable domain (remainder filled in from reference TRBV5-1 and TRBJ2-1): KAGVTQTPRYLIKTRGQQVTLSCSPISGHRSVSWYQQTPGQGLQFLFEYFSETQRNKGNFPGRFSGRQFSNSRSEMNVSTLELGDSALYLCASSVHNEQFFGPGTRLTVL.